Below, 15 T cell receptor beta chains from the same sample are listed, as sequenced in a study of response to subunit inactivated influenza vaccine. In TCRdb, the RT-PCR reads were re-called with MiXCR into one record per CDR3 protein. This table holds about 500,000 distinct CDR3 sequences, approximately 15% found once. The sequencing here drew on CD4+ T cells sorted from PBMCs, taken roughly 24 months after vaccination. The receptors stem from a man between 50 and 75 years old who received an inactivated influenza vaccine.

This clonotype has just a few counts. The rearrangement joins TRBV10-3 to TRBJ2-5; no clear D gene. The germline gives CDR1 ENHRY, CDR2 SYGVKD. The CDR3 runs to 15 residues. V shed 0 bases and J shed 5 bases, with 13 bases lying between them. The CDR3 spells CAISESTWVLETQYF. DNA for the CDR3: TGTGCCATCAGTGAGTCGACCTGGGTTCTGGAGACCCAGTACTTC.

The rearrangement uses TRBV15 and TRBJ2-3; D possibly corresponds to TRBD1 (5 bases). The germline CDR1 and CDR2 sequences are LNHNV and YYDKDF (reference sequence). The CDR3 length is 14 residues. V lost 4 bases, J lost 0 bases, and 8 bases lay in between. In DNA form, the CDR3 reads TGTGCCACCAGCAAAAAGGGGAGCACAGATACGCAGTATTTT. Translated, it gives CATSKKGSTDTQYF.

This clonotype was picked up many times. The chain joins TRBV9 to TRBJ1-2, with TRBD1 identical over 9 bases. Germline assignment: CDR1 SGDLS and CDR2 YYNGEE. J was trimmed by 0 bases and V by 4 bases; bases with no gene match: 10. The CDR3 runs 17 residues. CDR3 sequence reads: CASSPSTGGGTNYGYTF. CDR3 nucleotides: TGTGCCAGCAGCCCCTCGACAGGGGGAGGAACTAACTATGGCTACACCTTC.

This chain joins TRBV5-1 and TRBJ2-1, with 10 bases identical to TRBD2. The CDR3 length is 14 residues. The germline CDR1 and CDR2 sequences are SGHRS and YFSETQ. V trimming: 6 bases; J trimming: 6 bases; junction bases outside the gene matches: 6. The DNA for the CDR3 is TGCGCCAGCACAAGCGGGGGGGTAACCAATGAGCAGTTCTTC. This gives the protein CASTSGGVTNEQFF.

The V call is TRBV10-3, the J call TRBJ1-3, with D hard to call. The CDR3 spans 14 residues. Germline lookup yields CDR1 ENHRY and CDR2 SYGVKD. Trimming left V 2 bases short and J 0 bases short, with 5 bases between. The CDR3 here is CAISELSSGNTIYF. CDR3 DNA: TGTGCCATCAGTGAGCTCAGCTCTGGAAACACCATATATTTT.

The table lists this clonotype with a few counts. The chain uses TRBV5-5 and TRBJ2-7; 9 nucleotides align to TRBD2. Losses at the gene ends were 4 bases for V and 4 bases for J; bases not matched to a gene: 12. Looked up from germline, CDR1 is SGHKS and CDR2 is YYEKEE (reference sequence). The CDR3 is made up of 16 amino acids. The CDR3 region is CASSGLGAGGWYEQYF. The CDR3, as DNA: TGTGCCAGCAGCGGTTTGGGAGCGGGAGGTTGGTACGAGCAGTACTTC.

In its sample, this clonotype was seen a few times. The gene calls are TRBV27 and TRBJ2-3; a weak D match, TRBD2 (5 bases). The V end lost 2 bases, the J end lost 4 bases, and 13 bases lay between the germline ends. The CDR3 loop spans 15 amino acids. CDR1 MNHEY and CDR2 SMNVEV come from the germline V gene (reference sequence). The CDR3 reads CASSLRRLGADTQYF. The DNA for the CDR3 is TGTGCCAGCAGTTTAAGGCGCCTCGGGGCAGATACGCAGTATTTT.

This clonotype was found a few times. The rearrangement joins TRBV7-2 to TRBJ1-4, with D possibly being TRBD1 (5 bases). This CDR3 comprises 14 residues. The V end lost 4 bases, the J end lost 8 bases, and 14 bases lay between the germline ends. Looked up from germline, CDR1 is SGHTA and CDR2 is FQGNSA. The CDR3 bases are TGTGCCAGCAGCTCCCCGGGACGGTTGGAAAAACTGTTTTTT. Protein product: CASSSPGRLEKLFF.

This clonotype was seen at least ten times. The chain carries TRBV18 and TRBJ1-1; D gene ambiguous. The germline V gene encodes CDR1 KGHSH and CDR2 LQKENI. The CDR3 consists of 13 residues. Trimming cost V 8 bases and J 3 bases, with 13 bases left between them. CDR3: CASSPRRDTEAFF. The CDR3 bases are TGTGCCAGCAGCCCCAGGAGGGACACTGAAGCTTTCTTT.

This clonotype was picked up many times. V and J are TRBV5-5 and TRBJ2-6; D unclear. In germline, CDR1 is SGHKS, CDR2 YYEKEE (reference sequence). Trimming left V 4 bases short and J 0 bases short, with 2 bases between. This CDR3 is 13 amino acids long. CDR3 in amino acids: CASSPSGANVLTF. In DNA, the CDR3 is TGTGCCAGCAGCCCCTCTGGGGCCAACGTCCTGACTTTC.

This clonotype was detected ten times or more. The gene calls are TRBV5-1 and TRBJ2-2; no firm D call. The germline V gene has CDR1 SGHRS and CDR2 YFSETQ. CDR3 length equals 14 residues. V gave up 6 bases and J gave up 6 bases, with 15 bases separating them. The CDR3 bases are TGCGCCAGCACCACCATCACCGGTTCCGGGGAGCTGTTTTTT. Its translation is CASTTITGSGELFF.

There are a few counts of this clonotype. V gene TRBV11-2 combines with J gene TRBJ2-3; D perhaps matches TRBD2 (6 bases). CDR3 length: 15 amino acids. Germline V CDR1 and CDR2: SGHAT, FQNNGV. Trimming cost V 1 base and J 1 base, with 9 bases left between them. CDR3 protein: CASSLVAGRTDTQYF. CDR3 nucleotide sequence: TGTGCCAGCAGCTTAGTTGCGGGGCGCACAGATACGCAGTATTTT.

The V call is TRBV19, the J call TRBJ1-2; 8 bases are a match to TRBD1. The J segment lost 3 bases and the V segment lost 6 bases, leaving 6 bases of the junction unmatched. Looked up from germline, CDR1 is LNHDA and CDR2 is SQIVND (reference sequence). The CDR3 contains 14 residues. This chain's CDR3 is CASSWDRRDYGYTF. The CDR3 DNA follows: TGTGCCAGTAGCTGGGACAGGCGCGACTATGGCTACACCTTC.

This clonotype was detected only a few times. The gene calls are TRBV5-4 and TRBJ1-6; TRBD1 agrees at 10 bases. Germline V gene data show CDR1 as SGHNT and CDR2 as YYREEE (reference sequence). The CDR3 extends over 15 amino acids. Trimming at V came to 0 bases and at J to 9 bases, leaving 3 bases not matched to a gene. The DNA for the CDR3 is TGTGCCAGCAGCTTGGGACAGGGGGCGGGTTCACCCCTCCACTTT. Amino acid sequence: CASSLGQGAGSPLHF.

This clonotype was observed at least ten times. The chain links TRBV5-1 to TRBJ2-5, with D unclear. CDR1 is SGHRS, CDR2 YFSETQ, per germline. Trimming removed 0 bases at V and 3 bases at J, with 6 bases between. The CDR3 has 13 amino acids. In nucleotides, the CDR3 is TGCGCCAGCAGCTTGGGGTCAGAAGAGACCCAGTACTTC. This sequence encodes CASSLGSEETQYF.